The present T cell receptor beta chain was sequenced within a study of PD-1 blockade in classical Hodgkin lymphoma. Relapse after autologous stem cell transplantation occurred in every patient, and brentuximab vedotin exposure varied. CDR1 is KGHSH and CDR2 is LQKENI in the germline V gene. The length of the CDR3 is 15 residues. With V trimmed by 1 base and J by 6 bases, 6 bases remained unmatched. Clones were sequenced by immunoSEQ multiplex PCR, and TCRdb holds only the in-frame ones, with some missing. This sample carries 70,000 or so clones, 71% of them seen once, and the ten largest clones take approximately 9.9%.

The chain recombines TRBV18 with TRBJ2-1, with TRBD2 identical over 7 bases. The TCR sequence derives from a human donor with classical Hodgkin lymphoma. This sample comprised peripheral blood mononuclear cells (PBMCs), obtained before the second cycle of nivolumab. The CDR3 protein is CASSPRGRALNEQFF. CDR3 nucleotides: TGTGCCAGCTCACCACGGGGGAGGGCCCTCAATGAGCAGTTCTTC.